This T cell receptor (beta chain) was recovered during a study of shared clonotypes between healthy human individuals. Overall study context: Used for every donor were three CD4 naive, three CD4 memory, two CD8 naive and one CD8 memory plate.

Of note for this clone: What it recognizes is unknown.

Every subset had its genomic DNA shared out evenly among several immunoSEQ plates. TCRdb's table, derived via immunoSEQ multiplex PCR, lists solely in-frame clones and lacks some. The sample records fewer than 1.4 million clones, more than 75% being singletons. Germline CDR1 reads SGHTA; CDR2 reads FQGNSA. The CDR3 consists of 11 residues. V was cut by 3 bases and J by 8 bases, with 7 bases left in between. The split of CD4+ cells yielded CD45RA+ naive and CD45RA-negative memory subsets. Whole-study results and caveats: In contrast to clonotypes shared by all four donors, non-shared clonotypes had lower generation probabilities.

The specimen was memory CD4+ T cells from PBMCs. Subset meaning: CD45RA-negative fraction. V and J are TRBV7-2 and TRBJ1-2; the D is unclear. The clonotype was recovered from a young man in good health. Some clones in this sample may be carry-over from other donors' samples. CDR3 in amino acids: CASSLTGGYTF. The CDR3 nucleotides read TGTGCCAGCAGCTTGACTGGGGGCTACACCTTC. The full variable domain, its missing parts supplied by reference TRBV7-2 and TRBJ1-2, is GAGVSQSPSNKVTEKGKDVELRCDPISGHTALYWYRQSLGQGLEFLIYFQGNSAPDKSGLPSDRFSAERTGGSVSTLTIQRTQQEDSAVYLCASSLTGGYTFGSGTRLTVV.